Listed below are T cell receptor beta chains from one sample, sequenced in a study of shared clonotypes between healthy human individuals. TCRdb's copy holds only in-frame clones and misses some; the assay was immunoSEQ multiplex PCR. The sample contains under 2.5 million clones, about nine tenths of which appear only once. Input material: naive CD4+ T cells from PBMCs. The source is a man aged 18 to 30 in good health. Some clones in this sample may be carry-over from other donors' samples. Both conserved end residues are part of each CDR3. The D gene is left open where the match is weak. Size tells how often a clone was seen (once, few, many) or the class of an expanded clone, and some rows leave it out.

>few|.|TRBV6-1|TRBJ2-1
CASSAAPPYNEQFF
TGTGCCAGCAGTGCCGCACCACCTTACAATGAGCAGTTCTTC
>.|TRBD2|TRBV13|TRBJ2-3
CASSLPYRREVGTDTQYF
TGTGCCAGCAGCTTACCGTACCGGCGGGAGGTTGGCACAGATACGCAGTATTTT
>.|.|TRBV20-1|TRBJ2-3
CSASRKDTQYF
TGCAGTGCTAGTCGGAAGGATACGCAGTATTTT
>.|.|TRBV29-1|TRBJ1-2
CSVGRQPYGYTF
TGCAGCGTTGGGCGGCAGCCCTATGGCTACACCTTC
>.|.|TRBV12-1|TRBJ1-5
CASSPWGYGQPQHF
TGTGCCAGCAGCCCTTGGGGGTACGGACAGCCCCAGCATTTT
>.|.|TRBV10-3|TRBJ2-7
CAISESRGLSYEQYF
TGTGCCATCAGTGAGTCGCGAGGACTCTCCTACGAGCAGTACTTC
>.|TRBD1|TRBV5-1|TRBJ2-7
CASSWETGPSYEQYF
TGCGCCAGCAGCTGGGAGACAGGGCCCTCCTACGAGCAGTACTTC
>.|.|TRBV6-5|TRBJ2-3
CASSPSTDTQYF
TGTGCCAGCAGCCCTAGCACAGATACGCAGTATTTT
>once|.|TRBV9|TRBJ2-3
CASSDQGSGTDTQYF
TGTGCCAGCAGCGATCAGGGATCTGGGACAGATACGCAGTATTTT
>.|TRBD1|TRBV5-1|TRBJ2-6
CASNGQGRDSGANVLTF
TGCGCCAGCAACGGACAGGGGAGAGACTCTGGGGCCAACGTCCTGACTTTC
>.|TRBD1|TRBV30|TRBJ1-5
CAWSGQGAEPQHF
TGTGCCTGGAGCGGACAGGGCGCGGAGCCCCAGCATTTT
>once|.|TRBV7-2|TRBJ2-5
CASSPWTNQETQYF
TGTGCCAGCAGCCCGTGGACAAATCAAGAGACCCAGTACTTC
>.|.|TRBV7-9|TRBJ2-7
CASSLVSLGEQYF
TGTGCCAGCAGCTTAGTGAGCCTTGGGGAGCAGTACTTC
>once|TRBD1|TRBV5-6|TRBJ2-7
CASSRGQGTYEQYF
TGTGCCAGCAGCCGGGGACAGGGGACCTACGAGCAGTACTTC
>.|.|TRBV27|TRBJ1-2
CASSPRSRANYGYTF
TGTGCCAGCAGTCCCCGGAGCAGAGCTAACTATGGCTACACCTTC
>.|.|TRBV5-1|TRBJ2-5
CASSSLYQETQYF
TGCGCCAGCAGCTCACTTTACCAAGAGACCCAGTACTTC
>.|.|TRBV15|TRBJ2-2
CATSRPLGGASNTGELFF
TGTGCCACCAGCAGACCCTTAGGGGGAGCATCGAACACCGGGGAGCTGTTTTTT
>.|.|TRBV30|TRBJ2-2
CASGQNTGELFF
TGTGCCTCGGGACAGAACACCGGGGAGCTGTTTTTT
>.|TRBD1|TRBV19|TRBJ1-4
CASSSRDRSNEKLFF
TGTGCCAGTAGTTCCCGGGACAGGAGTAATGAAAAACTGTTTTTT
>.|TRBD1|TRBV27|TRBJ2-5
CASRGTGVLETQYF
TGTGCCAGCAGAGGGACAGGGGTGTTGGAGACCCAGTACTTC
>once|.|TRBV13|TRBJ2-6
CASSLGTASGANVLTF
TGTGCCAGCAGCTTAGGAACAGCCTCTGGGGCCAACGTCCTGACTTTC
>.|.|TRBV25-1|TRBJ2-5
CATQTGPAETQYF
TGTGCCACCCAGACAGGCCCCGCAGAGACCCAGTACTTC
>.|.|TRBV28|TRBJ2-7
CATGDPREQYF
TGTGCCACCGGGGATCCGAGAGAGCAGTACTTC
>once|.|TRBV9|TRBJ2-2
CASSVRAGENTGELFF
TGTGCCAGCAGCGTTCGGGCAGGGGAAAACACCGGGGAGCTGTTTTTT
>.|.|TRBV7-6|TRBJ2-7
CASSLTPSSSSSSYEQYF
TGTGCCAGCAGCTTAACTCCCTCGTCGAGTTCAAGCTCCTACGAGCAGTACTTC
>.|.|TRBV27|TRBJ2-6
CASSLSGANVLTF
TGTGCCAGCAGTTTATCTGGGGCCAACGTCCTGACTTTC
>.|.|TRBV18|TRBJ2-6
CASSPQQRQASGANVLTF
TGTGCCAGCTCACCGCAACAGAGACAAGCCTCTGGGGCCAACGTCCTGACTTTC
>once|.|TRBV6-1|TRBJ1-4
CASSERQGGEKLFF
TGTGCCAGCAGTGAAAGGCAGGGAGGGGAAAAACTGTTTTTT
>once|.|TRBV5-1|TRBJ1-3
CASSLVASSGNTIYF
TGCGCCAGCAGCTTGGTTGCGTCCTCTGGAAACACCATATATTTT
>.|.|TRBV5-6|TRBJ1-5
CASSLLGQPQHF
TGTGCCAGCAGCTTGTTGGGTCAGCCCCAGCATTTT
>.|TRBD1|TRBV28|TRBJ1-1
CASSLQGAGAEAFF
TGTGCCAGCAGTTTACAGGGGGCCGGGGCTGAAGCTTTCTTT
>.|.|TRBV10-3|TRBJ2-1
CAISESAGTSSYNEQFF
TGTGCCATCAGTGAGTCCGCAGGAACAAGCTCCTACAATGAGCAGTTCTTC
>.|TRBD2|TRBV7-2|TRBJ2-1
CASSLLAGQNNEQFF
TGTGCCAGCAGCTTATTAGCGGGCCAAAACAATGAGCAGTTCTTC
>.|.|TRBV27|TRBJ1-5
CARGGKQNGKRGNQPQHF
TGTGCCAGGGGAGGTAAGCAAAACGGAAAGAGGGGCAATCAGCCCCAGCATTTT
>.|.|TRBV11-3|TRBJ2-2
CASSLDEGKNTGELFF
TGTGCCAGCAGCTTAGATGAGGGAAAAAACACCGGGGAGCTGTTTTTT
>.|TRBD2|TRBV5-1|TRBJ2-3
CASRTTGGDTQYF
TGCGCCAGCCGTACAACGGGAGGAGATACGCAGTATTTT
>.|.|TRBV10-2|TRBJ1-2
CASSGFQGGGYTF
TGCGCCAGCAGTGGATTCCAGGGTGGGGGCTACACCTTC
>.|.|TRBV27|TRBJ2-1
CASSPATHGAEWYEYIANEQFF
TGTGCCAGCAGTCCGGCAACCCATGGGGCAGAATGGTATGAATATATCGCTAATGAGCAGTTCTTC
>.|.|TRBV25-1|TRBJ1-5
CASSVRTVNQPQHF
TGTGCCAGCAGTGTTAGGACAGTCAATCAGCCCCAGCATTTT
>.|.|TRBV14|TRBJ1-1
CASSQGFSEAFF
TGTGCCAGCAGCCAAGGGTTCTCTGAAGCTTTCTTT
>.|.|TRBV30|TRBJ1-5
CAWSVGGNQPQHF
TGTGCCTGGAGTGTGGGGGGCAATCAGCCCCAGCATTTT
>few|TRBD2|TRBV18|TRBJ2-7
CASSTSGSYEQYF
TGTGCCAGCTCAACTAGCGGGAGCTACGAGCAGTACTTC
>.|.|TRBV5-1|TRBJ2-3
CASSLGVDTQYF
TGCGCCAGCAGCCTGGGTGTAGATACGCAGTATTTT
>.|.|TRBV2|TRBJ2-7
CASSEFSSYEQYF
TGTGCCAGCAGTGAATTCAGTTCCTACGAGCAGTACTTC
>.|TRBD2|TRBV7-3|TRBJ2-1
CASSLDTSGSSYNEQFF
TGTGCCAGCAGCTTAGATACTAGCGGGAGCTCCTACAATGAGCAGTTCTTC
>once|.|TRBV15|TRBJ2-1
CATSRDLGRGGYNEQFF
TGTGCCACCAGCAGAGATCTGGGCAGGGGGGGATACAATGAGCAGTTCTTC